This T cell receptor (beta chain) stems from a study of blood T cell repertoires in COVID-19. Adults between about 18 and 95 years of age took part from 24 US areas. Clinical history reported by participants formed the basis on which cohorts were assigned. Original methodology: Quantification of nucleated cells was approximated via reference gene primer amplification. TCRdb's table, derived via immunoSEQ multiplex PCR, lists solely in-frame clones and lacks some. V and J calls and clone size are copied from that table; D and trimming were computed from the DNA. The sample has about 190,000 clones, approximately 85% seen once. The clonotype originates from a man aged 35 to 55 with acute COVID-19. Input material: PBMCs or T cells enriched from blood (not recorded which).

CDR3 coding DNA: TGTGCCAGCAGCCAGACCGGGACAGAGGGGGAAAAACTGTTTTTT. Translating gives CASSQTGTEGEKLFF. This chain connects TRBV3-1 (or the pseudogene TRBV3-2) to TRBJ1-4, with 7 bases identical to TRBD1. CDR3 length: 15 amino acids. Trimming at V came to 3 bases and at J to 8 bases, leaving 9 bases not matched to a gene. Germline CDR1 and CDR2: LGHDT and YNNKEL (reference sequence).